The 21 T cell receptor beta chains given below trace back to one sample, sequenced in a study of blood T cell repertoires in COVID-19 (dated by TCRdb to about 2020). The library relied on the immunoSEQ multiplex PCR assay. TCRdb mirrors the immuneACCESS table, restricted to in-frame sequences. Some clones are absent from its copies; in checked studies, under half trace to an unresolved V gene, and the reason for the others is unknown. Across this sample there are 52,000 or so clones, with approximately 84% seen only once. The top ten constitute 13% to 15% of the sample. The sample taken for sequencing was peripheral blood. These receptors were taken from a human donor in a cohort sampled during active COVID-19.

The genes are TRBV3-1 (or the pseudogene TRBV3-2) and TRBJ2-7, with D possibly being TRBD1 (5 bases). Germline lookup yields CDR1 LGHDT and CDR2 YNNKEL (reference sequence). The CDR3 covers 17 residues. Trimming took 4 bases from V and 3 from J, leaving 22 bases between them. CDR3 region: CASSPTTYTFQGYEQYF. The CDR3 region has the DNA TGTGCCAGCAGCCCTACGACCTACACCTTCCAGGGCTACGAGCAGTACTTC.

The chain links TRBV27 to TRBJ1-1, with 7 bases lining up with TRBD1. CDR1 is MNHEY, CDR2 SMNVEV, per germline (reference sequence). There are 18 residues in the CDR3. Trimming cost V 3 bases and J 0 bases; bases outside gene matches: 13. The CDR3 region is CASSFRPQGQGLNTEAFF. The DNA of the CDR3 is TGTGCCAGCAGTTTCAGGCCACAGGGGCAAGGGTTGAACACTGAAGCTTTCTTT.

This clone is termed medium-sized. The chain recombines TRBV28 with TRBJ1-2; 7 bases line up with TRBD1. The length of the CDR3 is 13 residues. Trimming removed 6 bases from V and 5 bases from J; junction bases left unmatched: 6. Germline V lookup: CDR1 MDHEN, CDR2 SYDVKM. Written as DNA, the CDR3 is TGTGCCAGCAGACGACAGGGACCTTATGGCTACACCTTC. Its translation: CASRRQGPYGYTF.

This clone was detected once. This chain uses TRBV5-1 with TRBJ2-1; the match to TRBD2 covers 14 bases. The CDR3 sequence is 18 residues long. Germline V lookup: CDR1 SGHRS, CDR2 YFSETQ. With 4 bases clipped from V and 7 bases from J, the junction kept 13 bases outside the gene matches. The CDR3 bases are TGCGCCAGCAGCCCTGCCCCCACCGGGACTAGCGGGAGAAATGAGCAGTTCTTC. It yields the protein CASSPAPTGTSGRNEQFF. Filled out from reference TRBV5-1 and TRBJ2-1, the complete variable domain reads KAGVTQTPRYLIKTRGQQVTLSCSPISGHRSVSWYQQTPGQGLQFLFEYFSETQRNKGNFPGRFSGRQFSNSRSEMNVSTLELGDSALYLCASSPAPTGTSGRNEQFFGPGTRLTVL.

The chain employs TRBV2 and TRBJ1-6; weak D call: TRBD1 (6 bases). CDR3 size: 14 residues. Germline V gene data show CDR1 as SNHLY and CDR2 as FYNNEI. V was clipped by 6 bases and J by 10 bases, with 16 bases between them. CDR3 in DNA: TGTGCCAGCAGACCCCAGGGGATACGGTCACCCCTCCACTTT. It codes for CASRPQGIRSPLHF.

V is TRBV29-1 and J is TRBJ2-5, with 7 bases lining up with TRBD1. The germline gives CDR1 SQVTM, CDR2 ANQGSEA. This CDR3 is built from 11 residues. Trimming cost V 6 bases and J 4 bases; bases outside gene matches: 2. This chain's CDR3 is CSVRDRETQYF. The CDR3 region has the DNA TGCAGCGTGAGGGACAGAGAGACCCAGTACTTC.

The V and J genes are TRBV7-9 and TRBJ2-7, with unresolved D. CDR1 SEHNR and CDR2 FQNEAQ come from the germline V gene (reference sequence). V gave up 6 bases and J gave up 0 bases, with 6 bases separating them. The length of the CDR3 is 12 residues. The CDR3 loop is CASSAVSYEQYF. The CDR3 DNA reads TGTGCCAGCAGTGCGGTCTCCTACGAGCAGTACTTC.

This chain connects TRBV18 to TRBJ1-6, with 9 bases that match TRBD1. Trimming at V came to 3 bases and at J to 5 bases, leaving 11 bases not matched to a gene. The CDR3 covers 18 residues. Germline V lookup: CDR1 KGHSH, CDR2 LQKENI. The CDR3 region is CASSPRLLDRGNNSPLHF. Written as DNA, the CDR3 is TGTGCCAGCTCACCTCGACTCCTTGACAGGGGGAATAATTCACCCCTCCACTTT.

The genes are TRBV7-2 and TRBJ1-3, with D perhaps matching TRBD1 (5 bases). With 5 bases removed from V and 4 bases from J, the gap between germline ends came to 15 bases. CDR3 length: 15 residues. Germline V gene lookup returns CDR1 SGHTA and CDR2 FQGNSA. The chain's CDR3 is CASSLVRGSGNTIYF. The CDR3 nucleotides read TGTGCCAGCAGCCTGGTAAGGGGATCCGGAAACACCATATATTTT.

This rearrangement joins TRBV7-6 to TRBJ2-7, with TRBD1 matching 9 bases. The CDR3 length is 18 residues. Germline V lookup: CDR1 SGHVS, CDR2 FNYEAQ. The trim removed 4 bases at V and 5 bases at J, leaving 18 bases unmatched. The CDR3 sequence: CASSSTTGTGTLWDEQYF. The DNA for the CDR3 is TGTGCCAGCAGCTCAACGACCGGGACAGGGACCCTCTGGGACGAGCAGTACTTC.

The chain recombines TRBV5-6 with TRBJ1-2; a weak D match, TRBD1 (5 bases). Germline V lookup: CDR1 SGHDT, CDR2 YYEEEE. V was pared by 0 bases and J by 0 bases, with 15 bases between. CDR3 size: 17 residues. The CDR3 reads CASSLVGQGVANYGYTF. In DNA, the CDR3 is TGTGCCAGCAGCTTGGTGGGGCAGGGCGTAGCTAACTATGGCTACACCTTC.

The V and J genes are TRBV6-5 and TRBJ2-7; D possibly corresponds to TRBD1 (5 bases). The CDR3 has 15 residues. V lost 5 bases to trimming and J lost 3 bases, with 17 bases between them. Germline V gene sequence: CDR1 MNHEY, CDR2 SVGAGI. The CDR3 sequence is CASSRQYAQDYEQYF. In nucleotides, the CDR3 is TGTGCCAGCAGTCGACAATACGCACAGGACTACGAGCAGTACTTC.

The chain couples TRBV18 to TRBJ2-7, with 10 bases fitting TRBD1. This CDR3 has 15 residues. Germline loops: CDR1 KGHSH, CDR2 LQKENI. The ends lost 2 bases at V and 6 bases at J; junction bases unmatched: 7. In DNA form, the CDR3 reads TGTGCCAGCTCACCAAGTACGGGACAGGGGCGCGAGCAGTACTTC. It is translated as CASSPSTGQGREQYF.

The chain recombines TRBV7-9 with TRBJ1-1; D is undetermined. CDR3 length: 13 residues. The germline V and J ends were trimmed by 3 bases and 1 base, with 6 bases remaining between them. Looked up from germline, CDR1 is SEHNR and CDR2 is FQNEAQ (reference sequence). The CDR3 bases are TGTGCCAGCAGCTTTAGAGAGAACACTGAAGCTTTCTTT. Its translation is CASSFRENTEAFF.

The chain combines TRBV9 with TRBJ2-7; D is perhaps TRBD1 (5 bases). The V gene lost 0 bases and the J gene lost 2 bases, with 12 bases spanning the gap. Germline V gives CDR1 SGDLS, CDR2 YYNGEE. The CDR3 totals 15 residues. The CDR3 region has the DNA TGTGCCAGCAGCGTAGACGTGACAGCTCCCTACGAGCAGTACTTC. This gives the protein CASSVDVTAPYEQYF.

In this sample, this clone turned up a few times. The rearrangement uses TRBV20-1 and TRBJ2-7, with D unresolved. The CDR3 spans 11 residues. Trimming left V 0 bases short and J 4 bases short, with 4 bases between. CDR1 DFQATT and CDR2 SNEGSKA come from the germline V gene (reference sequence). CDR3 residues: CSARDLYEQYF. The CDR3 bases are TGCAGTGCTAGAGACCTTTACGAGCAGTACTTC.

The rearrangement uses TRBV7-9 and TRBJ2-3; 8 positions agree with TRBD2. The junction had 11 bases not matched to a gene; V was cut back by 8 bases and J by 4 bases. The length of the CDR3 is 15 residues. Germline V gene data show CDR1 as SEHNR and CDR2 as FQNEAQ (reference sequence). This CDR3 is CASGKAGEVADTQYF. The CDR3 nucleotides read TGTGCCAGCGGAAAAGCGGGGGAGGTTGCAGATACGCAGTATTTT. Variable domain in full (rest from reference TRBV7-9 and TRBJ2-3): DTGVSQNPRHKITKRGQNVTFRCDPISEHNRLYWYRQTLGQGPEFLTYFQNEAQLEKSRLLSDRFSAERPKGSFSTLEIQRTEQGDSAMYLCASGKAGEVADTQYFGPGTRLTVL.

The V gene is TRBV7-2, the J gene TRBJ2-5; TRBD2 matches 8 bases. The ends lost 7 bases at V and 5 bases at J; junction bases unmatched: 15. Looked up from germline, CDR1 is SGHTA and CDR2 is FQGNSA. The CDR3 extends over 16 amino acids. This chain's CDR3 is CASNTLGGGFSETQYF. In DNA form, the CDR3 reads TGTGCCAGCAACACTCTAGGCGGGGGGTTCAGCGAGACCCAGTACTTC. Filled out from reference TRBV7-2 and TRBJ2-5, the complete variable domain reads GAGVSQSPSNKVTEKGKDVELRCDPISGHTALYWYRQSLGQGLEFLIYFQGNSAPDKSGLPSDRFSAERTGGSVSTLTIQRTQQEDSAVYLCASNTLGGGFSETQYFGPGTRLLVL.

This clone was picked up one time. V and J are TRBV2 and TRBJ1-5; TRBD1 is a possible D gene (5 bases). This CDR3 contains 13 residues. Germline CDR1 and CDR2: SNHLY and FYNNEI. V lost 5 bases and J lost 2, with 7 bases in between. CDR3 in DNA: TGTGCCAGCAGTCTCAGGGGCAATCAGCCCCAGCATTTT. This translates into CASSLRGNQPQHF.

The CDR3 protein is CASSEQVSGCYF. The CDR3 region has the DNA TGTGCCAGCAGTGAACAGGTGTCAGGGTGTTACTTC. This chain links TRBV2 with TRBJ2-7, with D possibly matching TRBD1 (5 bases). CDR3 length: 12 amino acids. Germline V gives CDR1 SNHLY, CDR2 FYNNEI. The V and J ends lost 2 bases and 13 bases respectively, with 15 bases between them.

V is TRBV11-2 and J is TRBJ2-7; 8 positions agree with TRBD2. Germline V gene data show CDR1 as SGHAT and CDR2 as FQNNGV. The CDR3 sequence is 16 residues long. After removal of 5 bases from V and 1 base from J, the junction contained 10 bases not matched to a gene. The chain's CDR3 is CASSRSASGGSYEQYF. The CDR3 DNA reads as TGTGCCAGCAGCCGTAGTGCGAGCGGGGGTTCCTACGAGCAGTACTTC. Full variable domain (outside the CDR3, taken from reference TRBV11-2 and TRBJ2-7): EAGVAQSPRYKIIEKRQSVAFWCNPISGHATLYWYQQILGQGPKLLIQFQNNGVVDDSQLPKDRFSAERLKGVDSTLKIQPAKLEDSAVYLCASSRSASGGSYEQYFGPGTRLTVT.